This paragraph covers one TCR beta chain sequence. The junction shows a germline mismatch at one end, possibly a read error. There are 14 residues in the CDR3. The germline V gene encodes CDR1 SSHAT and CDR2 FNYEAQ (reference sequence). The data belong to a study of patients and donors after allogeneic stem cell transplantation. TCRdb recomputed calls from the RT-PCR reads with MiXCR, one row per CDR3 protein. The sample lists about a million distinct CDR3 sequences; approximately 18% were seen once. Sequenced material: blood, either unsorted or a sorted T cell fraction (not recorded which). The TCR originated in a human donor who was either an allogeneic HSCT recipient or a stem cell or donor lymphocyte infusion donor (not recorded which). It is not recorded whose cells these are; they may come from a transplant donor. This chain connects TRBV7-7 to TRBJ2-1; no clear D gene. Here the CDR3 reads CASSLDSGVNEQFF. The CDR3 bases are TGTGCTAGCAGCTTAGATTCGGGCGTAAATGAGCAGTTCTTC.